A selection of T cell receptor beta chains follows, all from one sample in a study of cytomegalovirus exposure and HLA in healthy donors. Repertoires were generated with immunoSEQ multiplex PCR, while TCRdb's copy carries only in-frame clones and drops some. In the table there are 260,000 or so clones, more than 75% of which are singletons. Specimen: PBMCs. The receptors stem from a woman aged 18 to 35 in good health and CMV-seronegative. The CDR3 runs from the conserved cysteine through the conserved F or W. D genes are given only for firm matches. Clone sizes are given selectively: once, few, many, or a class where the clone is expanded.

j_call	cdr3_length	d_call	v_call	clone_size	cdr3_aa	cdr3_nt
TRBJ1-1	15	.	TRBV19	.	CASSIVPTGNTEAFF	TGTGCCAGTAGTATAGTTCCGACTGGGAACACTGAAGCTTTCTTT
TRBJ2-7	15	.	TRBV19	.	CASSMVAGPRYEQYF	TGTGCCAGTAGTATGGTCGCGGGACCTCGGTACGAGCAGTACTTC
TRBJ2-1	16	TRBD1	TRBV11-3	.	CASSTADRAGYNEQFF	TGTGCCAGCAGCACCGCGGACAGGGCGGGCTACAATGAGCAGTTCTTC
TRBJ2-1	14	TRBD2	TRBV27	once	CASSGLAGNHEQFF	TGTGCCAGCAGTGGACTAGCGGGAAACCATGAGCAGTTCTTC
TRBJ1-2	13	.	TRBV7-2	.	CAAKPGRNYGYTF	TGTGCCGCCAAACCCGGGAGGAACTATGGCTACACCTTC
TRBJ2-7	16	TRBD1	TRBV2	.	CASSERVGQNIYEQYF	TGTGCCAGCAGTGAAAGGGTGGGACAGAACATTTACGAGCAGTACTTC
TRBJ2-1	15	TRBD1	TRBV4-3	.	CASSPEQGAVNEQFF	TGCGCCAGCAGCCCTGAACAGGGGGCGGTCAATGAGCAGTTCTTC
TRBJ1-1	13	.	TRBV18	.	CASSLTVNTEAFF	TGTGCCAGCTCACTTACAGTGAACACTGAAGCTTTCTTT
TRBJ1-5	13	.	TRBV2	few	CASSWDRGKPQHF	TGTGCCAGCAGTTGGGACCGGGGGAAGCCCCAGCATTTT
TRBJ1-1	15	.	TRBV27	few	CASTLLGGSNTEAFF	TGTGCCAGCACCCTCTTGGGGGGGTCGAACACTGAAGCTTTCTTT
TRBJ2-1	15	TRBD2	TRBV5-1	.	CASSLVRGVGNEQFF	TGCGCCAGCAGCTTGGTTCGGGGGGTAGGGAATGAGCAGTTCTTC
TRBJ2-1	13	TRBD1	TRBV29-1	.	CSVALQGGYEQFF	TGCAGCGTGGCCCTACAGGGGGGCTATGAGCAGTTCTTC
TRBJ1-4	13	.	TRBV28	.	CASSLSGDEKLFF	TGTGCCAGCAGTTTATCAGGTGATGAAAAACTGTTTTTT
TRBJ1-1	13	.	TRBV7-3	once	CASSLSTYTEAFF	TGTGCCAGCAGCTTATCAACTTACACTGAAGCTTTCTTT
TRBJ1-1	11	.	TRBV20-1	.	CSGPGTTEAFF	TGCAGTGGTCCGGGAACTACTGAAGCTTTCTTT
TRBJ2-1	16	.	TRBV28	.	CASRRTGSLLMGEQFF	TGTGCCAGCAGACGAACCGGGAGTTTATTAATGGGTGAGCAGTTCTTC
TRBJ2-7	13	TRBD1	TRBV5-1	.	CASRYDRGDEQYF	TGCGCCAGCAGGTATGACAGGGGGGACGAGCAGTACTTC
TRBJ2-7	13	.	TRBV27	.	CASSLNAAYEQYF	TGTGCCAGCAGTCTCAACGCAGCCTACGAGCAGTACTTC
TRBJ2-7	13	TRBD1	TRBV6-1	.	CASGRQGKDEQYF	TGTGCCAGCGGCAGACAGGGAAAAGACGAGCAGTACTTC
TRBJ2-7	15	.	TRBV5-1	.	CASSLSPDSTYEQYF	TGCGCCAGCAGCTTGAGTCCGGACAGCACGTACGAGCAGTACTTC
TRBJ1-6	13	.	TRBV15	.	CATSTGPGSPLHF	TGTGCCACCAGCACAGGGCCGGGTTCACCCCTCCACTTT
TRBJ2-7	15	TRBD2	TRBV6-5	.	CASRSLGGSINEQYF	TGTGCCAGCCGCTCTCTGGGCGGGAGTATTAACGAGCAGTACTTC
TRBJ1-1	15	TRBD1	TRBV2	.	CASSFAGGAGTEAFF	TGTGCCAGCAGTTTTGCAGGGGGCGCAGGCACTGAAGCTTTCTTT
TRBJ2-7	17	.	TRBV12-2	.	CASRRIIIGTVTTEQYF	TGTGCAAGTCGCCGAATCATCATCGGGACAGTCACTACGGAGCAGTACTTC
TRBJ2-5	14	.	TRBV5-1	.	CASSLGQGQETQYF	TGCGCCAGCAGTCTCGGACAAGGACAAGAGACCCAGTACTTC
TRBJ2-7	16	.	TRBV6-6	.	CASSHQRLPSSYEQYF	TGTGCCAGCAGCCACCAACGACTTCCTAGCTCCTACGAGCAGTACTTC
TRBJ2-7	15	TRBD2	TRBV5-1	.	CASSSTSGGSYEQYF	TGCGCCAGCAGCTCTACTAGCGGGGGTTCCTACGAGCAGTACTTC
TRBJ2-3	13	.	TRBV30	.	CAWSDTGSDTQYF	TGTGCCTGGAGTGATACGGGGTCAGATACGCAGTATTTT
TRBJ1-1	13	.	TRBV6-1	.	CASSESQGTEAFF	TGTGCCAGCAGTGAGTCTCAGGGGACGGAAGCTTTCTTT
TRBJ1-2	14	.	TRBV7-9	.	CASSPEGGSYGYTF	TGTGCCAGCAGCCCCGAAGGGGGAAGCTATGGCTACACCTTC
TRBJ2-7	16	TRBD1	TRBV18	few	CASSPFRPGQGYEQYF	TGTGCCAGCTCACCTTTCCGACCGGGACAGGGCTACGAGCAGTACTTC
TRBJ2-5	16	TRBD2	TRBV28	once	CASSFPQGTRGETQYF	TGTGCCAGCAGTTTTCCGCAGGGGACTAGGGGAGAGACCCAGTACTTC
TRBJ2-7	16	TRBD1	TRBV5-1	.	CASSVETRDRVNEQYF	TGCGCCAGCAGCGTAGAAACCCGGGACAGGGTCAACGAGCAGTACTTC
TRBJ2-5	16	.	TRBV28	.	CASRPPTHRAAETQYF	TGTGCCAGCAGACCTCCCACCCACAGGGCCGCGGAGACCCAGTACTTC
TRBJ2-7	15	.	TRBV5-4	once	CASSASHSPSYEQYF	TGTGCCAGCAGCGCATCCCACTCACCGTCCTACGAGCAGTACTTC
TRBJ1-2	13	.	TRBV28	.	CAITTTRGYGYTF	TGTGCCATCACGACTACTCGGGGCTATGGCTACACCTTC
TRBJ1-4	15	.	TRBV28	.	CASSPGPARGEKLFF	TGTGCCAGCAGCCCGGGACCTGCGCGGGGCGAAAAACTGTTTTTT
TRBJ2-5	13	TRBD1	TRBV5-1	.	CASSSDRGETQYF	TGCGCCAGCAGCTCCGACAGGGGAGAGACCCAGTACTTC
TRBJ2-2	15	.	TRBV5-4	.	CASSFPGLNTGELFF	TGTGCCAGCAGCTTCCCAGGGCTGAACACCGGGGAGCTGTTTTTT
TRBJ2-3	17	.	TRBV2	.	CASSVLLSGPPTDTQYF	TGTGCCAGCAGTGTCCTCCTTAGCGGCCCACCCACAGATACGCAGTATTTT
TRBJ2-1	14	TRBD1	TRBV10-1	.	CASSDQRQQGGQFF	TGCGCCAGCAGTGACCAACGACAACAGGGGGGTCAGTTCTTC
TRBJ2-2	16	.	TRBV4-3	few	CASSQVFGVVGGELFF	TGCGCCAGCAGCCAAGTCTTCGGGGTAGTAGGCGGGGAGCTGTTTTTT
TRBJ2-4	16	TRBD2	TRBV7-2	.	CASSLGGGLAGDLQYF	TGTGCCAGCAGCTTAGGGGGCGGACTAGCGGGCGATCTTCAGTACTTC
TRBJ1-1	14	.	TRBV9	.	CASSEVPGVSEAFF	TGTGCCAGCAGTGAAGTCCCCGGGGTTTCTGAAGCTTTCTTT
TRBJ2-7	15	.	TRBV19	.	CASPPTFHDEYEQYF	TGTGCCAGCCCCCCGACTTTTCACGACGAATACGAGCAGTACTTC
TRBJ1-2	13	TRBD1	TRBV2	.	CASRDGQGVRYTF	TGTGCCAGCAGGGACGGACAGGGGGTGCGCTACACCTTC
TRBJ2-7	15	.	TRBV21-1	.	CASSKVTGKGAEQYF	TGTGCCAGCAGCAAAGTTACAGGTAAAGGGGCCGAGCAGTACTTC
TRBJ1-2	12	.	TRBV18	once	CASSHERAGYTF	TGTGCCAGCTCACACGAGAGGGCTGGCTACACCTTC
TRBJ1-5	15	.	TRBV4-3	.	CASSQVWTANQPQHF	TGCGCCAGCAGCCAAGTGTGGACAGCAAATCAGCCCCAGCATTTT
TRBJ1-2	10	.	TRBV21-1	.	CASSLEGYTF	TGTGCCAGCAGCCTTGAGGGCTACACCTTC
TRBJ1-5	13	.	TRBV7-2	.	CASSQTGTQPQHF	TGTGCCAGCAGCCAAACAGGGACTCAGCCCCAGCATTTT
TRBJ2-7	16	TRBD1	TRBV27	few	CASRPGTGLPSYEQYF	TGTGCCAGCAGACCAGGGACAGGACTGCCATCCTACGAGCAGTACTTC
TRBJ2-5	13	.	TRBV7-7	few	CASSLGQGGTQYF	TGTGCCAGCAGCTTAGGGCAGGGCGGGACCCAGTACTTC
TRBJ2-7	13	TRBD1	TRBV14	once	CASSISTGGEQYF	TGTGCCAGCAGCATCTCTACAGGGGGCGAGCAGTACTTC
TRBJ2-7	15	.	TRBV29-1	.	CSVVSLGGHPYEQYF	TGCAGCGTTGTCTCTTTGGGGGGGCATCCCTACGAGCAGTACTTC
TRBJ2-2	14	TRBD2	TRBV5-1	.	CASSREGDAGELFF	TGCGCCAGCAGCCGGGAGGGGGATGCCGGGGAGCTGTTTTTT
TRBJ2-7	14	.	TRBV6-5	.	CASSYSLWESEQYF	TGTGCCAGCAGTTACTCGTTATGGGAGTCTGAGCAGTACTTC
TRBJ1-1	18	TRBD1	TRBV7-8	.	CASSLDAGRGRLNTEAFF	TGTGCCAGCAGCTTAGATGCCGGCAGGGGGAGGTTGAACACTGAAGCTTTCTTT
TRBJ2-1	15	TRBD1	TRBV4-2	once	CASSQVSGGENEQFF	TGTGCCAGCAGCCAAGTATCAGGGGGAGAGAATGAGCAGTTCTTC